A single sample gave rise to the 24 T cell receptor beta chains below, sequenced in a study of control samples from healthy donors and cancer patients. Here immunoSEQ multiplex PCR was the method, and the copy in TCRdb shows in-frame clones only, minus some. The sample yields 130,000 or so clones, around 89% seen once. Sequencing input: blood. The source of these receptors is a man between 45 and 60 years old in good health.

The chain couples TRBV10-3 to TRBJ2-5, with D possibly being TRBD1 or TRBD2 (5 bases each). CDR3 length: 15 amino acids. From germline, CDR1 is ENHRY and CDR2 SYGVKD. The ends were cut back, 8 bases at V and 1 base at J, with 17 bases in the middle. CDR3 DNA sequence: TGTGCCATCGGGGACCCGACTGTCGGCCAAGAGACCCAGTACTTC. Translating gives CAIGDPTVGQETQYF.

The chain combines TRBV11-2 with TRBJ2-7; the match to TRBD1 covers 8 bases. CDR1 SGHAT and CDR2 FQNNGV come from the germline V gene. V shed 5 bases and J 1 base; nucleotides not matched to a gene: 7. This CDR3 has 15 amino acids. The CDR3 protein is CASSGARDRSYEQYF. CDR3 DNA: TGTGCCAGCAGCGGAGCCCGGGACAGGTCCTACGAGCAGTACTTC. Together with reference TRBV11-2 and TRBJ2-7, the CDR3 gives the full variable domain: EAGVAQSPRYKIIEKRQSVAFWCNPISGHATLYWYQQILGQGPKLLIQFQNNGVVDDSQLPKDRFSAERLKGVDSTLKIQPAKLEDSAVYLCASSGARDRSYEQYFGPGTRLTVT.

The table lists this clone with a count of one. The chain uses TRBV5-4 and TRBJ1-1, with 9 bases fitting TRBD1. CDR1 is SGHNT and CDR2 is YYREEE in the germline V gene (reference sequence). The CDR3 sequence is 14 residues long. V gave up 4 bases and J gave up 5 bases; unmatched junction bases: 6. CDR3 nucleotides: TGTGCCAGCAGCCTGGGACAGGGAAGTACTGAAGCTTTCTTT. It codes for CASSLGQGSTEAFF.

The CDR3 DNA reads as TGTGCCAGCAGCACCGATCAGGGGGCTAGGACTGAAGCTTTCTTT. This sequence encodes CASSTDQGARTEAFF. The chain couples TRBV9 to TRBJ1-1; 8 bases are a match to TRBD1. From germline, CDR1 is SGDLS and CDR2 YYNGEE. Trimming removed 4 bases from V and 5 bases from J; junction bases left unmatched: 10. The CDR3 totals 15 residues.

The CDR3 loop reads CASSLTGTTRGEQYF. The CDR3 DNA sequence: TGTGCCAGCAGCTTAACCGGGACTACGAGGGGCGAGCAGTACTTC. This chain uses TRBV7-2 with TRBJ2-7; 7 bases line up with TRBD2. The CDR3 length is 15 residues. Germline values: CDR1 SGHTA, CDR2 FQGNSA. V gave up 2 bases and J gave up 6 bases; unmatched junction bases: 10. Full variable domain (rest looked up from reference TRBV7-2 and TRBJ2-7): GAGVSQSPSNKVTEKGKDVELRCDPISGHTALYWYRQSLGQGLEFLIYFQGNSAPDKSGLPSDRFSAERTGGSVSTLTIQRTQQEDSAVYLCASSLTGTTRGEQYFGPGTRLTVT.

The CDR3 nucleotides are TGTGCCAGCAGTTTTTTCAGGGGTCGTGGCTACACCTTC. It specifies CASSFFRGRGYTF. V usage is TRBV12-3 or TRBV12-4 and J usage is TRBJ1-2, with D perhaps TRBD1 (6 bases). Trimming pared 3 bases from V and 7 bases from J, leaving 12 bases between. CDR3 size: 13 residues.

This chain links TRBV5-1 with TRBJ2-5, with 7 positions matching TRBD2. The V gene's germline CDR1 is SGHRS and CDR2 YFSETQ. The CDR3 extends over 14 amino acids. With V trimmed by 1 base and J by 0 bases, 0 bases remained unmatched. The CDR3 here is CASSLSGNQETQYF. The CDR3 DNA reads TGCGCCAGCAGCTTGAGCGGGAACCAAGAGACCCAGTACTTC.

The V gene is TRBV15, the J gene TRBJ2-1, with D possibly being TRBD1 (6 bases). Germline values: CDR1 LNHNV, CDR2 YYDKDF (reference sequence). The V and J ends lost 1 base and 5 bases respectively, with 15 bases between them. The CDR3 is 16 residues long. This chain's CDR3 is CATSRASGVFDNEQFF. The CDR3 DNA reads as TGTGCCACCAGCAGAGCGTCAGGGGTGTTCGACAATGAGCAGTTCTTC.

J is TRBJ1-1 and V is TRBV16; D is ambiguous. Between the trimmed V and J ends, which lost 1 base and 6 bases, there was a span of 9 bases. Germline values: CDR1 KGHSY, CDR2 FQNENV. This CDR3 is built from 13 residues. Here the CDR3 DNA reads TGTGCCAGCAGCCAATTTGGCGTCTCTGAAGCTTTCTTT. Amino acid sequence: CASSQFGVSEAFF.

The chain combines TRBV3-1 (or the pseudogene TRBV3-2) with TRBJ1-2; 7 positions agree with TRBD1. The CDR3 is 15 amino acids. J was trimmed by 4 bases and V by 1 base; bases with no gene match: 6. The germline V gene encodes CDR1 LGHDT and CDR2 YNNKEL (reference sequence). The CDR3 loop reads CASSQGRTGFYGYTF. In nucleotides, the CDR3 is TGTGCCAGCAGCCAAGGCCGGACAGGCTTCTATGGCTACACCTTC.

The rearrangement joins TRBV2 to TRBJ1-1; tentatively, D is TRBD1 (6 bases). The CDR3 extends over 14 amino acids. V was cut by 6 bases and J by 6 bases, with 17 bases left in between. Germline CDR1 SNHLY, CDR2 FYNNEI. CDR3 coding DNA: TGTGCCAGCAGGACCGGGACACCAAACGCTGAAGCTTTCTTT. Translating it yields CASRTGTPNAEAFF.

This clone has only a few counts. This chain links TRBV29-1 with TRBJ1-1; TRBD1 matches at 7 bases. The CDR3 runs 13 residues. With V trimmed by 7 bases and J by 1 base, 6 bases remained unmatched. The germline gives CDR1 SQVTM, CDR2 ANQGSEA. The CDR3 bases are TGCAGCGGTCTGACAGGGAAGAACACTGAAGCTTTCTTT. This sequence encodes CSGLTGKNTEAFF.

A remark on this clone: An end of the junction differs from the germline gene, which may be a read error. This chain connects TRBV18 to TRBJ1-3, with no clear D. The germline CDR1 and CDR2 sequences are KGHSH and LQKENI. The CDR3 loop spans 14 amino acids. CDR3 sequence (DNA): TGTGCCCGCTCACTTGGTAGCTCTGGAAACACCATATATTTT. Encoded protein: CARSLGSSGNTIYF. The complete variable domain, with remaining parts taken from reference TRBV18 and TRBJ1-3, reads NAGVMQNPRHLVRRRGQEARLRCSPMKGHSHVYWYRQLPEEGLKFMVYLQKENIIDESGMPKERFSAEFPKEGPSILRIQQVVRGDSAAYFCARSLGSSGNTIYFGEGSWLTVV.

This clone appeared a few times. The J gene is TRBJ1-3, the V gene TRBV5-4; D call uncertain. The CDR3 is 15 residues long. Germline CDR1 reads SGHNT; CDR2 reads YYREEE (reference sequence). Trimming stripped 4 bases from V and 0 bases from J, with 11 bases between. Written as DNA, the CDR3 is TGTGCCAGCAGCCCGAGGACTCCCTCTGGAAACACCATATATTTT. This translates into CASSPRTPSGNTIYF.

This clone was seen once. V and J are TRBV3-1 (or the pseudogene TRBV3-2) and TRBJ2-7; D not resolved. The CDR3 length is 16 residues. Trimming removed 0 bases at V and 3 bases at J, with 15 bases between. The germline V gene has CDR1 LGHDT and CDR2 YNNKEL (reference sequence). CDR3 sequence: CASSQERHELSYEQYF. Written as DNA, the CDR3 is TGTGCCAGCAGCCAAGAAAGGCATGAATTAAGCTACGAGCAGTACTTC.

In its sample, this clone was seen once. This chain links TRBV30 with TRBJ1-6; the D is unclear. Germline loops: CDR1 GTSNPN, CDR2 SVGIG (reference sequence). CDR3 length equals 15 residues. V was clipped by 3 bases and J by 4 bases, with 13 bases between them. The CDR3 region has the DNA TGTGCCTGGAGGTCGAGGGTGACATATAATTCACCCCTCCACTTT. It is translated as CAWRSRVTYNSPLHF.

In its sample, this clone was seen once. This chain joins TRBV19 and TRBJ1-2, with 8 bases identical to TRBD1. This CDR3 is built from 16 residues. Germline V gene data show CDR1 as LNHDA and CDR2 as SQIVND (reference sequence). J gave up 0 bases and V 4 bases, and 7 bases lay outside the gene matches. The CDR3 loop is CASSTRQGRSNYGYTF. CDR3 bases: TGTGCCAGTAGTACCCGACAGGGGAGGTCTAACTATGGCTACACCTTC.

The CDR3 DNA sequence: TGTGCCAGCAGCCAAGATCAGGAGAGGGGGAACCGAAAACTGTTTTTT. Its translation is CASSQDQERGNRKLFF. The chain combines TRBV4-2 with TRBJ1-4, with D perhaps matching TRBD1 (6 bases). This CDR3 has 16 amino acids. CDR1 and CDR2 (germline): LGHNA, YNFKEQ. V lost 0 bases, J lost 10 bases, and 18 bases lay in between.

This sequence joins TRBV7-9 and TRBJ2-7; D remains ambiguous. The CDR3 extends over 13 amino acids. Germline V lookup: CDR1 SEHNR, CDR2 FQNEAQ (reference sequence). Trimming took off 5 bases at V and 4 bases at J, with 12 bases between the two ends. The DNA of the CDR3 is TGTGCCAGCAGCCGAAGGACCGAATACGAGCAGTACTTC. It translates to CASSRRTEYEQYF.

The chain combines TRBV12-5 with TRBJ2-1; D might be TRBD2 (5 bases). CDR3 length: 15 residues. Germline V gene data show CDR1 as LGHNT and CDR2 as FRNRAP. Trimming removed 5 bases at V and 8 bases at J, with 19 bases between. The CDR3 region has the DNA TGTGCTAGTGGTCCCGGAGGAGCCCGCCTACATGAGCAGTTCTTC. This codes for CASGPGGARLHEQFF.

This rearrangement joins TRBV6-2 or TRBV6-3 to TRBJ1-5; the D gene is possibly TRBD1 (6 bases). This CDR3 has 15 amino acids. The V and J ends lost 4 bases and 7 bases respectively, with 17 bases between them. Germline assignment: CDR1 MNHEY and CDR2 SVGEGT. The CDR3 sequence: CASSSLGQFGQPQHF. CDR3 DNA sequence: TGTGCCAGCAGTTCTCTAGGACAGTTCGGGCAGCCCCAGCATTTT.

The rearrangement uses TRBV3-1 (or the pseudogene TRBV3-2) and TRBJ2-5; TRBD2 agrees at 12 bases. The length of the CDR3 is 19 residues. The J segment lost 7 bases and the V segment lost 1 base, leaving 16 bases of the junction unmatched. Germline values: CDR1 LGHDT, CDR2 YNNKEL (reference sequence). CDR3 sequence reads: CASSQAAMPLAGGRGTQYF. In DNA form, the CDR3 reads TGTGCCAGCAGCCAAGCCGCCATGCCCCTAGCGGGGGGGCGCGGGACCCAGTACTTC.

This clone has a handful of counts. This sequence joins TRBV9 and TRBJ2-7; 9 positions agree with TRBD1. The CDR3 is made up of 12 amino acids. Trimming took 4 bases from V and 6 from J; bases not matched to a gene: 2. Germline CDR1 reads SGDLS; CDR2 reads YYNGEE. CDR3 sequence reads: CASSPDRGEQYF. For the CDR3, the DNA is TGTGCCAGCAGCCCGGACAGGGGCGAGCAGTACTTC.

This chain links TRBV5-1 with TRBJ2-7, with TRBD1 as a possible D gene (6 bases). CDR1 is SGHRS, CDR2 YFSETQ, per germline. Trimming removed 0 bases from V and 4 bases from J, with 11 bases in between. The CDR3 runs to 14 residues. CDR3: CASSLEQGTYEQYF. Here the CDR3 DNA reads TGCGCCAGCAGCTTGGAACAGGGTACTTACGAGCAGTACTTC.